Each of the 32 T cell receptor beta chains below was sequenced from the same sample in a study of T-cell reconstitution after alpha-beta-depleted transplantation in children. A library of TCRbeta sequences, prepared with unique molecular identifiers, was generated. TCRdb reprocessed the PCR reads with MiXCR, giving one entry per CDR3 protein. The sample records about 70,000 distinct CDR3 sequences, 11% being singletons. Source: PBMCs, taken before TCRalphabeta/CD19-depleted stem cell transplant. The receptors derive from a boy aged 10-17 years with acute myeloid leukemia, due to receive a stem cell transplant.

The chain is built from TRBV19 and TRBJ1-2; D uncertain. The CDR3 covers 15 residues. The germline V gene encodes CDR1 LNHDA and CDR2 SQIVND (reference sequence). Trimming removed 2 bases from V and 2 bases from J, with 12 bases in between. Here the CDR3 DNA reads TGTGCCAGTAGTATACGTGGCAGAGCCAACTATGGCTACACCTTC. Its translation: CASSIRGRANYGYTF.

The V and J genes are TRBV12-3 or TRBV12-4 and TRBJ2-5; D may be TRBD1 or TRBD2 (6 bases each). The CDR3 totals 14 residues. V was pared by 6 bases and J by 7 bases, with 18 bases between. The CDR3 DNA sequence: TGTGCCAGCAGCCCGGTGGGGGGCATCGGGACCCAGTACTTC. Amino acids: CASSPVGGIGTQYF.

This clonotype was observed many times. The V gene is TRBV29-1, the J gene TRBJ1-1; no definite D call. The germline V and J ends were trimmed by 4 bases and 4 bases, with 7 bases remaining between them. The length of the CDR3 is 11 residues. The germline gives CDR1 SQVTM, CDR2 ANQGSEA. CDR3 DNA: TGCAGCGTTGCGACAACCACTGAAGCTTTCTTT. Its translation is CSVATTTEAFF.

This clonotype was recorded at least ten times. The chain recombines TRBV7-2 with TRBJ2-3, with 10 bases lining up with TRBD2. Per the germline V gene, CDR1 is SGHTA and CDR2 is FQGNSA. The CDR3 covers 16 residues. V trimming: 5 bases; J trimming: 0 bases; junction bases outside the gene matches: 5. This CDR3 is CASSLSGRPSTDTQYF. For the CDR3, the DNA is TGTGCCAGCAGCCTTAGCGGGAGGCCTAGCACAGATACGCAGTATTTT.

This clonotype was observed at least ten times. J is TRBJ2-7 and V is TRBV20-1; D not resolved. In germline, CDR1 is DFQATT, CDR2 SNEGSKA (reference sequence). V lost 1 base, J lost 3 bases, and 4 bases lay in between. This CDR3 comprises 11 residues. The CDR3 loop reads CSARVGYEQYV. The CDR3 nucleotides read TGCAGTGCTAGAGTTGGCTACGAGCAGTACGTC.

This clonotype has ten or more counts. This sequence joins TRBV29-1 and TRBJ2-3; the D is unclear. Germline CDR1 SQVTM, CDR2 ANQGSEA. The CDR3 totals 12 residues. The germline V and J ends were trimmed by 4 bases and 5 bases, with 10 bases remaining between them. This chain's CDR3 is CSVVETVDTQYF. The CDR3 DNA reads as TGCAGCGTTGTTGAGACGGTAGATACGCAGTATTTT.

This clonotype was counted ten times or more. The V and J genes are TRBV12-3 or TRBV12-4 and TRBJ2-3; D is perhaps TRBD2 (6 bases). This CDR3 comprises 12 residues. V shed 5 bases and J shed 14 bases, with 17 bases lying between them. CDR3 bases: TGTGCCAGCAGTGCGACTAGTAAATTTTTGTATTTT. Amino acids: CASSATSKFLYF.

The chain carries TRBV5-4 and TRBJ2-1; D remains unclear. The CDR3 loop spans 16 amino acids. The germline gives CDR1 SGHNT, CDR2 YYREEE (reference sequence). Trimming pared 0 bases from V and 8 bases from J, leaving 18 bases between. The DNA of the CDR3 is TGTGCCAGCAGCTTGGCCTCACTGGGGTTGGGCGATGAGCAGTTCTTC. Protein product: CASSLASLGLGDEQFF.

The chain recombines TRBV27 with TRBJ1-2, with a tentative D call TRBD1 (6 bases). CDR1 is MNHEY and CDR2 is SMNVEV in the germline V gene (reference sequence). The V gene lost 4 bases and the J gene lost 8 bases, with 11 bases spanning the gap. The CDR3 is made up of 12 amino acids. Here the CDR3 DNA reads TGTGCCAGCAGTTCGACAGGCCGGGGCTACACCTTC. Protein: CASSSTGRGYTF.

The sample holds a few counts of this clonotype. The rearrangement links TRBV7-9 to TRBJ1-4; weak D call: TRBD1 (6 bases). V was clipped by 0 bases and J by 1 base, with 9 bases between them. From germline, CDR1 is SEHNR and CDR2 FQNEAQ (reference sequence). The CDR3 sequence is 16 residues long. The CDR3 nucleotides read TGTGCCAGCAGCTTAGCCGGGACAAGAACTAATGAAAAACTGTTTTTT. This codes for CASSLAGTRTNEKLFF.

This clonotype was observed at least ten times. This rearrangement joins TRBV21-1 to TRBJ2-3. TRBV21-1 constitutes a pseudogene. The CDR3 runs 14 residues. CDR3 sequence reads: CAAEVGISTDTQYF. The CDR3 DNA reads as TGTGCCGCGGAAGTGGGGATTAGCACAGATACGCAGTATTTT.

This clonotype was seen ten or more times. CDR3 residues: CASRGVQDNEQFF. The CDR3, as DNA: TGTGCCAGTCGAGGGGTCCAAGACAATGAGCAGTTCTTC. The chain is built from TRBV12-3 or TRBV12-4 and TRBJ2-1; D possibly matches TRBD1 or TRBD2 (5 bases each). This CDR3 has 13 residues. V lost 9 bases, J lost 5 bases, and 14 bases lay in between.

This clonotype occurred many times. This chain links TRBV5-6 with TRBJ2-7; 9 positions match TRBD2. The CDR3 is 14 residues long. J lost 1 base, V lost 2 bases, and 1 base had no gene match. Germline CDR1 reads SGHDT; CDR2 reads YYEEEE. CDR3 protein: CASSLAGGSYEQYV. The CDR3 region has the DNA TGTGCCAGCAGCTTAGCGGGGGGTTCCTACGAGCAGTACGTC.

This clonotype was seen ten or more times. The rearrangement uses TRBV13 and TRBJ2-3; TRBD2 agrees at 7 bases. CDR3 length: 17 residues. V lost 1 base, J lost 3 bases, and 10 bases stayed unmatched. CDR1 and CDR2 from the germline V gene are PRHDT and FYEKMQ (reference sequence). The CDR3 nucleotides are TGTGCCAGCAGCTTAGAAGGTACTAGCGAGAGAACAGATACGCAGTATTTT. Its translation is CASSLEGTSERTDTQYF.

This clonotype came up many times. The rearrangement uses TRBV2 and TRBJ1-2; 10 bases align to TRBD1. Germline CDR1 SNHLY, CDR2 FYNNEI. The length of the CDR3 is 16 residues. The V and J ends lost 4 bases and 0 bases, in that order; junction bases with no gene match: 5. The CDR3 region is CASSGTGGQANYGYTF. The CDR3 nucleotides read TGTGCCAGCAGTGGGACAGGGGGGCAAGCTAACTATGGCTACACCTTC.

In its sample, this clonotype was seen many times. The CDR3 protein is CSASIGVETQYF. The CDR3 DNA reads as TGCAGTGCTAGTATCGGGGTGGAGACCCAGTACTTC. The V gene is TRBV20-1, the J gene TRBJ2-5; maybe TRBD2 (5 bases). V lost 3 bases and J lost 5, with 10 bases in between. The CDR3 has 12 amino acids. Germline CDR1 is DFQATT and CDR2 is SNEGSKA (reference sequence).

This clonotype was detected many times. The genes are TRBV10-3 and TRBJ2-7, with D perhaps TRBD1 (5 bases). The CDR3 is 12 amino acids. Germline V gives CDR1 ENHRY, CDR2 SYGVKD. V lost 4 bases to trimming and J lost 7 bases, with 11 bases between them. CDR3 region: CAISVSGSEQYF. The CDR3 DNA follows: TGTGCCATCAGTGTTTCAGGGTCAGAGCAGTACTTC.

As regards this clonotype: Because the CDR3 is missing its conserved closing phenylalanine or tryptophan, this is likely a read error. V usage is TRBV25-1 and J usage is TRBJ2-2; D gene uncertain. The CDR3 sequence is 14 residues long. With 1 base removed from V and 5 bases from J, the gap between germline ends came to 8 bases. Germline loops: CDR1 MGHDK, CDR2 SYGVNS. In DNA, the CDR3 is TGTGCCAGCAGTGAATCTGGGTTTACCGGGGAGCTGTTTGTT. Residues: CASSESGFTGELFV.

This clonotype was observed many times. V and J are TRBV15 and TRBJ2-4; D is undetermined. Germline V CDR1 and CDR2: LNHNV, YYDKDF (reference sequence). Trimming left V 0 bases short and J 0 bases short, with 6 bases between. This CDR3 has 15 residues. CDR3: CATSREQLAKNIQYF. CDR3 in DNA: TGTGCCACCAGCAGAGAACAGCTAGCCAAAAACATTCAGTACTTC.

This clonotype came up many times. This CDR3 is CASSTPREITDTQYF. In DNA, the CDR3 is TGTGCCAGCAGCACCCCCCGGGAGATTACAGATACGCAGTATTTT. The chain employs TRBV6-5 and TRBJ2-3; tentative D call: TRBD2 (6 bases). Trimming removed 6 bases from V and 3 bases from J, with 16 bases in between. CDR1 is MNHEY and CDR2 is SVGAGI in the germline V gene. CDR3 length: 15 amino acids.

This clonotype was seen ten or more times. The gene calls are TRBV10-1 and TRBJ2-1, with no clear D. Trimming left V 0 bases short and J 10 bases short, with 13 bases between. CDR3 length: 14 amino acids. The germline V gene has CDR1 WNHNN and CDR2 SYGVQD (reference sequence). CDR3 sequence: CASSESGPFGEQFF. The CDR3 region has the DNA TGCGCCAGCAGTGAGTCGGGCCCCTTCGGGGAGCAGTTCTTC.

The sample holds many counts of this clonotype. The chain joins TRBV7-9 to TRBJ2-5; D remains ambiguous. This CDR3 is 14 amino acids long. Germline CDR1 reads SEHNR; CDR2 reads FQNEAQ (reference sequence). Trimming removed 5 bases from V and 1 base from J, with 11 bases in between. This CDR3 is CASSGRPSQETQYF. The CDR3 nucleotides are TGTGCCAGCAGCGGCCGACCCTCCCAAGAGACCCAGTACTTC.

The J gene is TRBJ2-3, the V gene TRBV30; D is unresolved. Germline V CDR1 and CDR2: GTSNPN, SVGIG (reference sequence). This CDR3 comprises 11 residues. V gave up 2 bases and J gave up 5 bases, with 5 bases separating them. The CDR3 loop is CAWSSRDTQYF. In nucleotides, the CDR3 is TGTGCCTGGAGTTCCAGAGATACGCAGTATTTT.

In DNA, the CDR3 is TGCAGCGTAAGGACTGGACGGAGCACAGATACGCAGTATTTT. Its translation is CSVRTGRSTDTQYF. This rearrangement joins TRBV29-1 to TRBJ2-3; tentatively, D is TRBD2 (5 bases). Trimming cost V 6 bases and J 0 bases, with 13 bases left between them. The CDR3 length is 14 residues. Germline values: CDR1 SQVTM, CDR2 ANQGSEA.

The chain joins TRBV6-2 or TRBV6-3 to TRBJ2-1; perhaps TRBD2 as D (6 bases). Trimming cost V 0 bases and J 0 bases, with 12 bases left between them. This CDR3 is 17 amino acids long. CDR1 and CDR2 from the germline V gene are MNHEY and SVGEGT. CDR3: CASSYSFDGGSYNEQFF. In DNA, the CDR3 is TGTGCCAGCAGTTACTCGTTTGACGGGGGCTCCTACAATGAGCAGTTCTTC.

At least ten counts were recorded for this clonotype. The V and J genes are TRBV3-1 and TRBJ2-1; no definite D call. CDR1 is LGHDT, CDR2 YNNKEL, per germline (reference sequence). The V end was cut by 4 bases, the J end by 9 bases, with 7 bases between. This CDR3 region has 11 residues. CDR3 protein: CASSLESEQFF. CDR3 DNA: TGTGCCAGCAGCCTCGAGAGTGAGCAGTTCTTC.

This clonotype was recorded many times. The chain links TRBV12-3 or TRBV12-4 to TRBJ1-2, with D possibly being TRBD1 (6 bases). The CDR3 covers 13 residues. Trimming removed 7 bases from V and 6 bases from J, with 15 bases in between. The CDR3 loop reads CASKIRQDDGYTF. The CDR3 nucleotides are TGTGCCAGCAAAATAAGACAGGATGATGGCTACACCTTC.

This clonotype showed up many times. The rearrangement links TRBV6-5 to TRBJ2-5; a weak D match, TRBD2 (7 bases). V was pared by 0 bases and J by 5 bases, with 19 bases between. The CDR3 runs 17 residues. Germline CDR1 MNHEY, CDR2 SVGAGI. As DNA, the CDR3 is TGTGCCAGCAGTTACTCGAATTTTGGGGGGGCCTACGAGACCCAGTACTTC. It yields the protein CASSYSNFGGAYETQYF.

This rearrangement joins TRBV11-2 to TRBJ2-2; D might be TRBD1 (5 bases). Germline CDR1 SGHAT, CDR2 FQNNGV. The CDR3 is 17 residues long. The ends were cut back, 1 base at V and 0 bases at J, with 12 bases in the middle. The CDR3: CASSLVIQGSNTGELFF. CDR3 sequence (DNA): TGTGCCAGCAGCTTAGTTATCCAGGGCTCGAACACCGGGGAGCTGTTTTTT. Complete variable domain (other parts from reference TRBV11-2 and TRBJ2-2): EAGVAQSPRYKIIEKRQSVAFWCNPISGHATLYWYQQILGQGPKLLIQFQNNGVVDDSQLPKDRFSAERLKGVDSTLKIQPAKLEDSAVYLCASSLVIQGSNTGELFFGEGSRLTVL.

This clonotype was observed at least ten times. This chain connects TRBV10-3 to TRBJ2-2; no clear D gene. Trimming cost V 9 bases and J 1 base, with 12 bases left between them. The CDR3 is 14 amino acids. From germline, CDR1 is ENHRY and CDR2 SYGVKD. The CDR3 reads CAISTIGNTGELFF. Here the CDR3 DNA reads TGTGCCATTTCCACGATAGGGAACACCGGGGAGCTGTTTTTT.

This clonotype was counted only a few times. V usage is TRBV15 and J usage is TRBJ2-1; D may match TRBD1 or TRBD2 (5 bases each). Trimming took off 5 bases at V and 1 base at J, with 18 bases between the two ends. This CDR3 contains 17 residues. Looked up from germline, CDR1 is LNHNV and CDR2 is YYDKDF (reference sequence). In nucleotides, the CDR3 is TGTGCCACCAGCTTGGGGACGGGCAGGAGGTCCTACAATGAGCAGTTCTTC. The encoded protein is CATSLGTGRRSYNEQFF.

CDR3 sequence reads: CASTPKAGPTLGEQFF. CDR3 DNA sequence: TGTGCCAGCACGCCCAAAGCGGGACCAACCTTGGGGGAGCAGTTCTTC. The chain has TRBV6-1 and TRBJ2-1; 7 nucleotides line up with TRBD2. CDR3 length: 16 residues. Germline lookup yields CDR1 MNHNS and CDR2 SASEGT. The V and J ends lost 7 bases and 10 bases, in that order; junction bases with no gene match: 19.